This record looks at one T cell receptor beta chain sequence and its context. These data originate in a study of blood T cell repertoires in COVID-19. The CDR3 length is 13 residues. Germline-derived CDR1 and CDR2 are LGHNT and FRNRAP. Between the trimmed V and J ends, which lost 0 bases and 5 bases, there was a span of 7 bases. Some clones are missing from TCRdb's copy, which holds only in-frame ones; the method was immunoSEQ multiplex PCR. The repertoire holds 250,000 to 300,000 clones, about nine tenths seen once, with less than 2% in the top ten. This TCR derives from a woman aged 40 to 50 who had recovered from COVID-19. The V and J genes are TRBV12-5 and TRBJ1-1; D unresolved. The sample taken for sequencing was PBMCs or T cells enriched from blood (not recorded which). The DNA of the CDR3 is TGTGCTAGTGGTTTGGTACCGGAGACTGAAGCTTTCTTT. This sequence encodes CASGLVPETEAFF.